The source of this TCR beta chain is a study of cytomegalovirus exposure and HLA in healthy donors. Study-wide findings and caveats: Later analysis identified several of the most significant clusters that appeared linked to common viral pathogens. Sequencing artifact likely explains a cluster of highly shared sequence variants.

The PCR was carried out with 60 Vbeta primers and 13 Jbeta primers. Clones were sequenced by immunoSEQ multiplex PCR, and TCRdb holds only the in-frame ones, with some missing. The sample holds approximately 290,000 clones; about four fifths are singletons and the top ten take roughly 0.31%. On this clone itself: Its matching antigen is unknown.

The sequenced sample consisted of PBMCs. The TCR sequence derives from a girl aged 2-10 years in good health and CMV-seronegative.

The CDR3: CATGNGHEQYF. The CDR3 nucleotides are TGTGCGACTGGAAATGGTCACGAGCAGTACTTC. V is TRBV7-9 and J is TRBJ2-7; D uncertain. Germline V gene data show CDR1 as SEHNR and CDR2 as FQNEAQ (reference sequence). This CDR3 has 11 amino acids.